This T cell receptor (beta chain) is from a study of cytomegalovirus exposure and HLA in healthy donors. The CDR3 length is 15 residues. Looked up from germline, CDR1 is LGHNA and CDR2 is YSLEER. Trimming shortened V by 2 bases and J by 0 bases, and 10 bases separated the two germline ends. This clone has more than one count but fewer than ten. Its antigen is still unknown. Overall study findings and caveats: The study listed 164 cytomegalovirus-associated TCR beta chains.

The PCR contained 60 Vbeta and 13 Jbeta primers. TCRdb keeps only in-frame clones here, not all; method: immunoSEQ multiplex PCR. The profile shows about 38,000 clones, roughly 90% of them singletons. The receptor's source is a woman between 40 and 55 years old in good health and CMV-seropositive. Material for sequencing was PBMCs. The V call is TRBV4-3, the J call TRBJ1-1; D is possibly TRBD1 (6 bases). CDR3 amino acids: CASSQFWDMNTEAFF. CDR3 coding DNA: TGCGCCAGCAGCCAATTTTGGGACATGAACACTGAAGCTTTCTTT.